The 29 T cell receptor beta chains below come from one sample, sequenced in a study of T cell responses to AZD1222 COVID-19 vaccine. TCRdb's table, derived via immunoSEQ multiplex PCR, lists solely in-frame clones and lacks some. The profile shows 150,000 or so clones, roughly 93% of them singletons. The specimen was peripheral blood, collected on day 0 of AZD1222 vaccination. These receptors all come from an adult in good health.

This clone was seen once. The chain uses TRBV28 and TRBJ1-3, with D unclear. Trimming removed 3 bases at V and 9 bases at J, with 15 bases between. In germline, CDR1 is MDHEN, CDR2 SYDVKM. This CDR3 has 14 amino acids. The CDR3 spells CASSFPPPGVTIYF. The CDR3 coding sequence is TGTGCCAGCAGTTTCCCCCCTCCCGGGGTCACCATATATTTT.

The rearrangement links TRBV11-3 to TRBJ1-6; D unclear. V lost 1 base, J lost 8 bases, and 9 bases lay in between. The germline V gene has CDR1 SGHNT and CDR2 YENEEA. The CDR3 sequence is 14 residues long. The CDR3 DNA is TGTGCCAGCAGCTTAGGTCGGACGGATTCACCCCTCCACTTT. Its protein is CASSLGRTDSPLHF.

The chain has TRBV5-6 and TRBJ2-3; 11 positions match TRBD2. CDR1 is SGHDT and CDR2 is YYEEEE in the germline V gene. Unmatched junction bases numbered 6, after V lost 3 bases and J lost 6 bases. The CDR3 contains 15 residues. The CDR3 DNA is TGTGCCAGCAGCTATAGCGGGGGGGCGAGGGATACGCAGTATTTT. This sequence encodes CASSYSGGARDTQYF.

This clone was seen a single time. This sequence joins TRBV3-1 (or the pseudogene TRBV3-2) and TRBJ2-7; D tentatively fits TRBD1 or TRBD2 (5 bases each). Trimming cost V 1 base and J 11 bases, with 12 bases left between them. CDR3 length equals 12 residues. Germline-derived CDR1 and CDR2 are LGHDT and YNNKEL (reference sequence). CDR3 sequence (DNA): TGTGCCAGCAGCCAAGGGGGGTTCGGGGAGTACTTC. Residues: CASSQGGFGEYF.

This clone was detected only once. This chain joins TRBV7-2 and TRBJ1-1; D ambiguous. V gave up 1 base and J gave up 5 bases, with 8 bases separating them. CDR3 length: 13 residues. Per germline, CDR1 SGHTA and CDR2 FQGNSA. This CDR3 reads CASSLVQRTEAFF. The CDR3, as DNA: TGTGCCAGCAGCTTAGTCCAACGGACTGAAGCTTTCTTT.

The rearrangement links TRBV14 to TRBJ1-1; perhaps TRBD1 as D (5 bases). Trimming left V 4 bases short and J 4 bases short, with 16 bases between. CDR3 length: 15 amino acids. CDR1 SGHDN and CDR2 FVKESK come from the germline V gene. CDR3 coding DNA: TGTGCCAGCAGCCTAAGGCGGGGGTTGGGCACTGAAGCTTTCTTT. Translating gives CASSLRRGLGTEAFF.

J is TRBJ2-5 and V is TRBV5-1; 9 positions match TRBD1. V shed 5 bases, J shed 5 bases, and the junction held 7 bases outside the gene matches. This CDR3 is 14 amino acids long. The germline CDR1 and CDR2 sequences are SGHRS and YFSETQ. CDR3 residues: CASRRTGVVETQYF. The CDR3 coding sequence is TGCGCCAGCAGACGGACAGGGGTGGTTGAGACCCAGTACTTC.

This chain joins TRBV15 and TRBJ1-2; 8 bases line up with TRBD1. V shed 0 bases and J 5 bases; nucleotides not matched to a gene: 5. CDR1 LNHNV and CDR2 YYDKDF come from the germline V gene (reference sequence). CDR3 size: 15 residues. The CDR3 coding sequence is TGTGCCACCAGCAGAGATCTGGACAGGGCTTATGGCTACACCTTC. Encoded protein: CATSRDLDRAYGYTF.

The rearrangement joins TRBV29-1 to TRBJ1-4, with unresolved D. V lost 3 bases to trimming and J lost 6 bases, with 14 bases between them. The CDR3 is made up of 14 amino acids. The V gene's germline CDR1 is SQVTM and CDR2 ANQGSEA. CDR3 coding DNA: TGCAGCGTTGAGGTGACGGGATGGGATGAAAAACTGTTTTTT. Protein: CSVEVTGWDEKLFF.

The V call is TRBV5-1, the J call TRBJ1-1; weak D call: TRBD1 (5 bases). Trimming cost V 3 bases and J 1 base, with 10 bases left between them. CDR1 and CDR2 from the germline V gene are SGHRS and YFSETQ. CDR3 length: 14 amino acids. The CDR3 region has the DNA TGCGCCAGCAGCTCCGACAGTACGAACACTGAAGCTTTCTTT. Amino acids: CASSSDSTNTEAFF.

The rearrangement uses TRBV4-2 and TRBJ2-6; no clear D gene. The CDR3 is 14 residues long. Deletions cut 0 bases from V and 2 bases from J, with 2 bases between. Germline V gives CDR1 LGHNA, CDR2 YNFKEQ. CDR3 sequence reads: CASSQDAGANVLTF. The CDR3 nucleotides read TGTGCCAGCAGCCAAGATGCTGGGGCCAACGTCCTGACTTTC.

This sequence joins TRBV7-2 and TRBJ1-3; tentatively, D is TRBD1 (5 bases). V lost 0 bases, J lost 2 bases, and 14 bases lay in between. The V gene's germline CDR1 is SGHTA and CDR2 FQGNSA. The CDR3 has 17 residues. This chain's CDR3 is CASSLASGGTAGNTIYF. CDR3 nucleotides: TGTGCCAGCAGCTTAGCGAGCGGGGGTACGGCTGGAAACACCATATATTTT.

The gene calls are TRBV7-9 and TRBJ1-2, with D possibly TRBD1 on 6 matching bases. Germline V CDR1 and CDR2: SEHNR, FQNEAQ (reference sequence). The CDR3 loop spans 12 amino acids. The V gene lost 6 bases and the J gene lost 3 bases, with 8 bases spanning the gap. The CDR3 DNA follows: TGTGCCAGCAGTCGACAGGACTATGGCTACACCTTC. Encoded protein: CASSRQDYGYTF.

The CDR3 coding sequence is TGTGCCAGCAGCTTAGTGCCACTAGGGATTGGCTACTTAGAACACATTCAGTACTTC. This sequence encodes CASSLVPLGIGYLEHIQYF. The chain recombines TRBV7-2 with TRBJ2-4; D is possibly TRBD2 (5 bases). This CDR3 has 19 residues. The germline V and J ends were trimmed by 1 base and 8 bases, with 27 bases remaining between them. The germline CDR1 and CDR2 sequences are SGHTA and FQGNSA.

The chain has TRBV23-1 and TRBJ1-6, with D tentatively TRBD1 (5 bases). TRBV23-1 is filed as an ORF, its function uncertain. The CDR3 contains 17 residues. Deletions cut 7 bases from V and 5 bases from J, with 21 bases between. Here the CDR3 DNA reads TGCGCCAGCAAAACGTCAGGGAGGACAATCCATAATTCACCCCTCCACTTT. The encoded protein is CASKTSGRTIHNSPLHF.

This clone was seen a few times. V and J are TRBV5-4 and TRBJ2-7; TRBD1 matches at 8 bases. The germline V gene encodes CDR1 SGHNT and CDR2 YYREEE (reference sequence). This CDR3 is built from 15 residues. After removal of 4 bases from V and 0 bases from J, the junction contained 6 bases not matched to a gene. Here the CDR3 DNA reads TGTGCCAGCAGCCCCCGGACAGGGAGCTCCTACGAGCAGTACTTC. Translated, it gives CASSPRTGSSYEQYF. Combining the CDR3 with reference TRBV5-4 and TRBJ2-7 gives the whole variable domain ETGVTQSPTHLIKTRGQQVTLRCSSQSGHNTVSWYQQALGQGPQFIFQYYREEENGRGNFPPRFSGLQFPNYSSELNVNALELDDSALYLCASSPRTGSSYEQYFGPGTRLTVT.

Written as DNA, the CDR3 is TGCACCAGCCACGGGTGCCCTAGCGGTTCGGAGGGGGAGCAGTTCTTC. As protein: CTSHGCPSGSEGEQFF. The V and J genes are TRBV1 and TRBJ2-1; the D segment call TRBD2 is taken from the table without a DNA check. TRBV1 corresponds to a pseudogene. The CDR3 spans 16 residues.

CDR3 in DNA: TGTGCCAGCAGTTCAAGCCAAGATACGCAGTATTTT. Its translation: CASSSSQDTQYF. The chain has TRBV27 and TRBJ2-3; D remains unclear. Trimming removed 4 bases at V and 5 bases at J, with 7 bases between. CDR3 length equals 12 residues. Per germline, CDR1 MNHEY and CDR2 SMNVEV (reference sequence).

This sequence joins TRBV30 and TRBJ1-3; D unclear. Germline values: CDR1 GTSNPN, CDR2 SVGIG (reference sequence). Trimming shortened V by 1 base and J by 0 bases, and 4 bases separated the two germline ends. This CDR3 region has 13 residues. The CDR3 bases are TGTGCCTGGAGTGCGAACTCTGGAAACACCATATATTTT. It encodes CAWSANSGNTIYF.

V is TRBV11-2 and J is TRBJ2-3, with a tentative D call TRBD1 (6 bases). V was cut by 6 bases and J by 4 bases, with 23 bases left in between. The germline V gene has CDR1 SGHAT and CDR2 FQNNGV. The CDR3 covers 17 residues. CDR3 coding DNA: TGTGCCAGCAGGACTATTCGCCCGGGACAACGTTCAGATACGCAGTATTTT. Its translation is CASRTIRPGQRSDTQYF.

V is TRBV5-5 and J is TRBJ2-3, with 9 bases matching TRBD1. The CDR3 totals 19 residues. Looked up from germline, CDR1 is SGHKS and CDR2 is YYEKEE (reference sequence). With V trimmed by 5 bases and J by 2 bases, 18 bases remained unmatched. In DNA, the CDR3 is TGTGCCAGCAGTCAACCGGGACAGGGTGTATACTTTGTCACAGATACGCAGTATTTT. Translating gives CASSQPGQGVYFVTDTQYF.

V usage is TRBV30 and J usage is TRBJ2-5, with a possible D match to TRBD1 (5 bases). V was cut by 6 bases and J by 4 bases, with 27 bases left in between. This CDR3 contains 17 residues. The V gene's germline CDR1 is GTSNPN and CDR2 SVGIG (reference sequence). The CDR3 spells CACIRVGRAAEIETQYF. The CDR3 DNA reads as TGTGCCTGCATCAGGGTGGGCCGGGCCGCCGAGATAGAGACCCAGTACTTC.

The chain couples TRBV9 to TRBJ1-4; maybe TRBD1 (5 bases). This CDR3 is built from 15 residues. Between the trimmed V and J ends, which lost 0 bases and 3 bases, there was a span of 9 bases. Germline-derived CDR1 and CDR2 are SGDLS and YYNGEE. The DNA for the CDR3 is TGTGCCAGCAGCGTAGCTCTGGGGGCTAATGAAAAACTGTTTTTT. Translated: CASSVALGANEKLFF.

This clone has a single count. This sequence joins TRBV6-5 and TRBJ1-2; no clear D. Trimming stripped 2 bases from V and 0 bases from J, with 4 bases between. This CDR3 spans 13 amino acids. CDR1 and CDR2 (germline): MNHEY, SVGAGI. CDR3 coding DNA: TGTGCCAGCAGTTACGGGCCTAACTATGGCTACACCTTC. Translating gives CASSYGPNYGYTF.

The rearrangement uses TRBV29-1 and TRBJ1-2, with D possibly being TRBD1 (5 bases). This CDR3 is built from 11 residues. V dropped 3 bases and J dropped 5 bases, with 7 bases sitting between them. CDR1 and CDR2 from the germline V gene are SQVTM and ANQGSEA. CDR3 amino acids: CSVDGGYGYTF. CDR3 DNA sequence: TGCAGCGTTGATGGGGGTTATGGCTACACCTTC.

The V call is TRBV28, the J call TRBJ1-1; 7 nucleotides line up with TRBD1. CDR1 is MDHEN, CDR2 SYDVKM, per germline. This CDR3 contains 15 residues. The trim removed 3 bases at V and 1 base at J, leaving 5 bases unmatched. The CDR3 spells CASSLNTGANTEAFF. The CDR3 DNA reads TGTGCCAGCAGTTTGAACACAGGGGCGAACACTGAAGCTTTCTTT.

This clone was detected a few times. This rearrangement joins TRBV28 to TRBJ1-1; D may be TRBD1 (5 bases). The V gene lost 7 bases and the J gene lost 1 base, with 10 bases spanning the gap. The germline gives CDR1 MDHEN, CDR2 SYDVKM. This CDR3 comprises 13 residues. For the CDR3, the DNA is TGTGCCAGCATCAGGGAGCCGAACACTGAAGCTTTCTTT. Protein product: CASIREPNTEAFF.

The V and J genes are TRBV19 and TRBJ1-2, with D tentatively TRBD1 (6 bases). CDR1 and CDR2 from the germline V gene are LNHDA and SQIVND (reference sequence). The CDR3 length is 13 residues. Between the trimmed V and J ends, which lost 6 bases and 2 bases, there was a span of 10 bases. CDR3 coding DNA: TGTGCCAGTAGAAGGGACATAAACTATGGCTACACCTTC. Protein: CASRRDINYGYTF. Full variable domain (outside the CDR3, taken from reference TRBV19 and TRBJ1-2): DGGITQSPKYLFRKEGQNVTLSCEQNLNHDAMYWYRQDPGQGLRLIYYSQIVNDFQKGDIAEGYSVSREKKESFPLTVTSAQKNPTAFYLCASRRDINYGYTFGSGTRLTVV.

The rearrangement links TRBV10-3 to TRBJ1-4; D gene ambiguous. The CDR3 totals 13 residues. With 10 bases removed from V and 4 bases from J, the gap between germline ends came to 13 bases. Germline loops: CDR1 ENHRY, CDR2 SYGVKD. The DNA for the CDR3 is TGTGCCACTTATTCGGACCTTAATGAAAAACTGTTTTTT. Translation: CATYSDLNEKLFF.